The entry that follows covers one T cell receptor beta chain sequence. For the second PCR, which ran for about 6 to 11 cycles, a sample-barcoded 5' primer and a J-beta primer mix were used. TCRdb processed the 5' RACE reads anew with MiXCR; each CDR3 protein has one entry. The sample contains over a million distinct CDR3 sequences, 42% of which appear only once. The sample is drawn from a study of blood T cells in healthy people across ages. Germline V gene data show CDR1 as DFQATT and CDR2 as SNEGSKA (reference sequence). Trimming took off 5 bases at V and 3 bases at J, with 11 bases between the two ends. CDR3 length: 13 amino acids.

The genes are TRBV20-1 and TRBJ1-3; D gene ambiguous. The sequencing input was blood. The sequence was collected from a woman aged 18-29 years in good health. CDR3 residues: CSAPKFVGNTIYF. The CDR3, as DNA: TGCAGTGCTCCAAAGTTTGTTGGAAACACCATATATTTT.